This paragraph reports one T cell receptor beta chain. V shed 2 bases and J 8 bases; nucleotides not matched to a gene: 6. The CDR3 runs to 13 residues. CDR1 is GTSNPN and CDR2 is SVGIG in the germline V gene (reference sequence). Sequencing targeted TCR beta in T cells from blood (CD8+ and CD4+). The study used treatment-naive patients who had stable or active relapsing-remitting disease as multiple sclerosis controls. The data were obtained in a study of CD8 T cells in Susac syndrome. Reverse transcription of 0.5 to 1 ug RNA used random hexamers. One entry per CDR3 protein results from TCRdb running MiXCR on the immunoSEQ multiplex PCR reads. The data contain 250,000 to 300,000 distinct CDR3 sequences, 70% to 90% of them singletons.

This clonotype was sampled from a human donor with multiple sclerosis. The specimen sequenced was CD8+ T cells from PBMCs. The genes are TRBV30 and TRBJ1-2; TRBD1 agrees at 9 bases. In nucleotides, the CDR3 is TGTGCCTGGAGTTTGGGACAGGGAGGAGGCTACACCTTC. Translated: CAWSLGQGGGYTF.